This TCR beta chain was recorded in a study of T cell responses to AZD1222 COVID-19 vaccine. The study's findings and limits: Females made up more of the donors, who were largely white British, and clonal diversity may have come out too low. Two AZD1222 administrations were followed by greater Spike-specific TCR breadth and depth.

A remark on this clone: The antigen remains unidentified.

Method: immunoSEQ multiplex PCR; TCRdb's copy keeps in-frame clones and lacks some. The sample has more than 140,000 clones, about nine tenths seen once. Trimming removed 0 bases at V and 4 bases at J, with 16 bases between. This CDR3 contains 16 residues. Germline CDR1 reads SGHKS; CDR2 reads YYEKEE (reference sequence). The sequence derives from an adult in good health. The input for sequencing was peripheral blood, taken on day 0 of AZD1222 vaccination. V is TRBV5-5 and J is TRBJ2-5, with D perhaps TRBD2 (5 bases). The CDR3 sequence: CASSLAGGGFRETQYF. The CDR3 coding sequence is TGTGCCAGCAGCTTGGCAGGAGGAGGTTTCCGAGAGACCCAGTACTTC.